The 21 T cell receptor beta chains listed next were all sequenced from one sample in a study of Ad26.COV2.S vaccination and SARS-CoV-2 variants. Here immunoSEQ multiplex PCR was the method, and the copy in TCRdb shows in-frame clones only, minus some. The data show 300,000 to 400,000 clones, approximately 86% seen once. As for treatment: some 20 received Ad26.COV2.S at low or high dose, single or two shots; 5 received placebo; per-sample allocation not given. Vaccine and placebo recipients were sampled on day 63 after the first injection. Here the sequenced sample was peripheral blood, taken in a trial of Ad26.COV2.S vaccine versus placebo. The receptors come from a person aged 18-60 years who received the Ad26.COV2.S COVID-19 vaccine or a placebo.

This chain joins TRBV6-5 and TRBJ2-2, with a possible D match to TRBD1 (5 bases). This CDR3 has 13 residues. CDR1 and CDR2 from the germline V gene are MNHEY and SVGAGI. Trimming left V 5 bases short and J 4 bases short, with 8 bases between. CDR3 amino acids: CASSRTPTGELFF. The CDR3 DNA reads TGTGCCAGCAGTCGGACACCCACCGGGGAGCTGTTTTTT.

A single count supports this clone. This chain uses TRBV10-3 with TRBJ2-2, with D uncertain. There are 14 residues in the CDR3. V shed 0 bases and J shed 10 bases, with 12 bases lying between them. The germline V gene has CDR1 ENHRY and CDR2 SYGVKD. The CDR3 region has the DNA TGTGCCATCAGTGAGTCAAATGGCGAGGTGGAGCTGTTTTTT. It yields the protein CAISESNGEVELFF.

The table lists this clone with a few counts. J is TRBJ1-2 and V is TRBV27; D is undetermined. The CDR3 is made up of 14 amino acids. Trimming stripped 8 bases from V and 2 bases from J, with 15 bases between. Per the germline V gene, CDR1 is MNHEY and CDR2 is SMNVEV (reference sequence). The CDR3 DNA is TGTGCCAGCGGGCTAACGGGTCCCAACTATGGCTACACCTTC. This codes for CASGLTGPNYGYTF.

This chain links TRBV18 with TRBJ1-2; D gene ambiguous. V lost 2 bases, J lost 2 bases, and 6 bases lay in between. The CDR3 has 13 amino acids. The germline CDR1 and CDR2 sequences are KGHSH and LQKENI. The DNA for the CDR3 is TGTGCCAGCTCACCAGCAGTCAACTATGGCTACACCTTC. Its translation is CASSPAVNYGYTF.

The CDR3 DNA reads as TGCGCCAGCAGCCAAACCCGACAGGGATCTCAGCCCCAGCATTTT. This gives the protein CASSQTRQGSQPQHF. The chain has TRBV4-1 and TRBJ1-5; 7 positions match TRBD1. Per germline, CDR1 MGHRA and CDR2 YSYEKL. The CDR3 is made up of 15 amino acids. V lost 2 bases to trimming and J lost 6 bases; unmatched junction nucleotides: 7.

V is TRBV6-4 and J is TRBJ1-6; no reliable D call. Germline V gene lookup returns CDR1 MRHNA and CDR2 SNTAGT. V lost 0 bases and J 4 bases, leaving 7 bases between the germline ends. The CDR3 loop spans 15 amino acids. Here the CDR3 reads CASSDSRTYNSPLHF. CDR3 DNA sequence: TGTGCCAGCAGTGACTCGAGGACGTATAATTCACCCCTCCACTTT.

This rearrangement joins TRBV18 to TRBJ1-5, with D unresolved. CDR1 KGHSH and CDR2 LQKENI come from the germline V gene. This CDR3 is built from 13 residues. Trimming left V 3 bases short and J 3 bases short, with 6 bases between. The DNA of the CDR3 is TGTGCCAGCTCACCGGTTCCCAATCAGCCCCAGCATTTT. The encoded protein is CASSPVPNQPQHF.

This chain joins TRBV7-9 and TRBJ1-1; TRBD1 matches at 9 bases. The V and J ends lost 7 bases and 4 bases, in that order; junction bases with no gene match: 7. CDR3 size: 14 residues. Germline lookup yields CDR1 SEHNR and CDR2 FQNEAQ (reference sequence). CDR3 residues: CASIYSGQGTEAFF. CDR3 coding DNA: TGTGCCAGCATCTATTCGGGACAGGGCACTGAAGCTTTCTTT.

The V and J genes are TRBV5-1 and TRBJ2-3; perhaps D is TRBD1 or TRBD2 (5 bases each). Germline V gene data show CDR1 as SGHRS and CDR2 as YFSETQ. CDR3 length: 13 amino acids. The V end lost 4 bases, the J end lost 3 bases, and 9 bases lay between the germline ends. CDR3 DNA: TGCGCCAGCAGCATCGAGGGGACAGATACGCAGTATTTT. Residues: CASSIEGTDTQYF. Filled out from reference TRBV5-1 and TRBJ2-3, the complete variable domain reads KAGVTQTPRYLIKTRGQQVTLSCSPISGHRSVSWYQQTPGQGLQFLFEYFSETQRNKGNFPGRFSGRQFSNSRSEMNVSTLELGDSALYLCASSIEGTDTQYFGPGTRLTVL.

This chain uses TRBV11-3 with TRBJ2-7; D not certain. The CDR3 is made up of 13 amino acids. The germline CDR1 and CDR2 sequences are SGHNT and YENEEA. The V and J ends lost 6 bases and 6 bases respectively, with 15 bases between them. CDR3 in amino acids: CASSPGSTSEQYF. CDR3 nucleotide sequence: TGTGCCAGCAGTCCCGGGTCGACCAGCGAGCAGTACTTC.

V and J are TRBV3-1 (or the pseudogene TRBV3-2) and TRBJ2-7; the D is unclear. V was trimmed by 3 bases and J by 5 bases, leaving 5 bases between them. The CDR3 covers 11 residues. CDR1 is LGHDT and CDR2 is YNNKEL in the germline V gene (reference sequence). The CDR3 protein is CASSHTNEQYF. The CDR3 coding sequence is TGTGCCAGCAGCCATACGAACGAGCAGTACTTC.

The rearrangement joins TRBV11-3 to TRBJ2-3; 13 nucleotides line up with TRBD2. Germline trimming cut 5 bases from V and 6 bases from J; bases unmatched to any gene: 11. The CDR3 runs to 17 residues. Germline V lookup: CDR1 SGHNT, CDR2 YENEEA. The CDR3 is CASSERLAGGLADTQYF. The CDR3, as DNA: TGTGCCAGCAGCGAAAGACTAGCGGGGGGCCTCGCGGATACGCAGTATTTT.

This chain uses TRBV12-5 with TRBJ2-3, with 13 bases that match TRBD2. The length of the CDR3 is 20 residues. Germline values: CDR1 LGHNT, CDR2 FRNRAP. V was pared by 2 bases and J by 1 base, with 12 bases of the junction left unmatched. CDR3 coding DNA: TGTGCTAGTGGTTTGTGGGTTAGGACTAGCGGGGGCCAACGCACAGATACGCAGTATTTT. It encodes CASGLWVRTSGGQRTDTQYF.

This chain connects TRBV11-2 to TRBJ2-3; 7 bases agree with TRBD2. V shed 4 bases and J 4 bases; nucleotides not matched to a gene: 14. The CDR3 has 17 amino acids. The germline V gene encodes CDR1 SGHAT and CDR2 FQNNGV. DNA for the CDR3: TGTGCCAGCAGCTCCAAAACTAGCGTTCAATTGGCAGATACGCAGTATTTT. This translates into CASSSKTSVQLADTQYF. Complete variable domain (other parts from reference TRBV11-2 and TRBJ2-3): EAGVAQSPRYKIIEKRQSVAFWCNPISGHATLYWYQQILGQGPKLLIQFQNNGVVDDSQLPKDRFSAERLKGVDSTLKIQPAKLEDSAVYLCASSSKTSVQLADTQYFGPGTRLTVL.

The rearrangement links TRBV5-1 to TRBJ1-1; 7 nucleotides align to TRBD1. J gave up 3 bases and V 7 bases, and 6 bases lay outside the gene matches. In germline, CDR1 is SGHRS, CDR2 YFSETQ. The CDR3 is made up of 13 amino acids. For the CDR3, the DNA is TGCGCCAGCCGCGACAGGGTGTACACTGAAGCTTTCTTT. Encoded protein: CASRDRVYTEAFF.

This chain joins TRBV11-1 and TRBJ2-2; unclear D gene. The CDR3 is made up of 14 amino acids. CDR1 is SGHAT and CDR2 is FQDESV in the germline V gene (reference sequence). Trimming removed 0 bases from V and 6 bases from J, with 8 bases in between. The CDR3 nucleotides are TGTGCCAGCAGCTTAGCTCCCTCTCCCGGGGAGCTGTTTTTT. Translated: CASSLAPSPGELFF.

The rearrangement links TRBV11-2 to TRBJ2-1; D not certain. CDR1 is SGHAT, CDR2 FQNNGV, per germline. The length of the CDR3 is 12 residues. Deletions cut 4 bases from V and 9 bases from J, with 10 bases between. The CDR3 loop reads CASSWKVREQFF. As DNA, the CDR3 is TGTGCCAGCAGCTGGAAGGTTCGTGAGCAGTTCTTC.

V is TRBV19 and J is TRBJ1-1; tentative D call: TRBD1 (5 bases). Germline CDR1 is LNHDA and CDR2 is SQIVND (reference sequence). Trimming took 7 bases from V and 1 from J, leaving 16 bases between them. This CDR3 contains 15 residues. The CDR3 DNA follows: TGTGCCAGTAAGCGGATGGGGGACCGGAACACTGAAGCTTTCTTT. Its protein product is CASKRMGDRNTEAFF.

This chain joins TRBV6-5 and TRBJ1-6; D is unclear. The CDR3 runs to 12 residues. Trimming took off 6 bases at V and 10 bases at J, with 10 bases between the two ends. Germline CDR1 and CDR2: MNHEY and SVGAGI. The chain's CDR3 is CASSRTPSPLHF. CDR3 in DNA: TGTGCCAGCAGCCGTACACCATCACCCCTCCACTTT.

The J gene is TRBJ2-1, the V gene TRBV28; D ambiguous. The CDR3 has 11 residues. Germline loops: CDR1 MDHEN, CDR2 SYDVKM. The V end was cut by 6 bases, the J end by 4 bases, with 4 bases between. CDR3 in amino acids: CASSTYNEQFF. The CDR3 DNA is TGTGCCAGCAGCACTTACAATGAGCAGTTCTTC.

The J gene is TRBJ1-2, the V gene TRBV27; D might be TRBD1 (6 bases). Germline V gene data show CDR1 as MNHEY and CDR2 as SMNVEV (reference sequence). V was cut by 5 bases and J by 6 bases, with 16 bases left in between. The CDR3 is 14 residues long. As DNA, the CDR3 is TGTGCCAGCAGTCGATCACAGGGAGGTGATGGCTACACCTTC. Its protein is CASSRSQGGDGYTF.